The 26 T cell receptor beta chains in this list originate from one sample, sequenced in a study of cytomegalovirus exposure and HLA in healthy donors. PCR employed 60 Vbeta and 13 Jbeta primers. TCRdb's copy holds only in-frame clones and misses some; the assay was immunoSEQ multiplex PCR. The data show roughly 170,000 clones, roughly 70% seen once. Sequenced input: PBMCs. These receptors came from a girl aged 10-17 years in good health and CMV-seronegative.

Remarks on this clone: The identical CDR3 is also encoded by other nucleotide sequences in the sample. The rearrangement links TRBV28 to TRBJ2-7; 12 nucleotides match TRBD2. The V gene's germline CDR1 is MDHEN and CDR2 SYDVKM. This CDR3 has 16 amino acids. J was trimmed by 2 bases and V by 4 bases; bases with no gene match: 6. The CDR3 nucleotides read TGTGCCAGCAGTTCGGCGACTAGCGGGGGACCCTACGAGCAGTACTTC. Encoded protein: CASSSATSGGPYEQYF.

CDR3 loop: CSVGQGPTEAFF. DNA for the CDR3: TGCAGCGTTGGACAGGGTCCTACTGAAGCTTTCTTT. The V and J genes are TRBV29-1 and TRBJ1-1, with 7 bases matching TRBD1. There are 12 residues in the CDR3. Germline trimming cut 4 bases from V and 5 bases from J; bases unmatched to any gene: 4. Germline V gene lookup returns CDR1 SQVTM and CDR2 ANQGSEA.

There are a few counts of this clone. The chain joins TRBV6-5 to TRBJ2-3; no firm D call. Germline V gene lookup returns CDR1 MNHEY and CDR2 SVGAGI. The CDR3 has 14 residues. V gave up 5 bases and J gave up 0 bases, with 9 bases separating them. The DNA of the CDR3 is TGTGCCAGCAGTGATTCCAGGAGCACAGATACGCAGTATTTT. It codes for CASSDSRSTDTQYF.

V gene TRBV7-8 combines with J gene TRBJ1-6; D is unclear. Germline V lookup: CDR1 SGHVS, CDR2 FQNEAQ. The germline V and J ends were trimmed by 6 bases and 0 bases, with 9 bases remaining between them. The CDR3 has 15 residues. The CDR3 DNA sequence: TGTGCCAGCAGTCTTTCGAGCTCCTATAATTCACCCCTCCACTTT. Translated, it gives CASSLSSSYNSPLHF.

This clone has only a few counts. The rearrangement joins TRBV5-4 to TRBJ2-5; tentatively, D is TRBD2 (7 bases). The CDR3 is 16 residues long. CDR1 and CDR2 (germline): SGHNT, YYREEE (reference sequence). Deletions cut 0 bases from V and 2 bases from J, with 14 bases between. CDR3: CASSLAAGARQETQYF. As DNA, the CDR3 is TGTGCCAGCAGCTTGGCCGCGGGGGCCCGGCAAGAGACCCAGTACTTC.

The chain carries TRBV14 and TRBJ1-2; D perhaps matches TRBD1 (6 bases). Germline V lookup: CDR1 SGHDN, CDR2 FVKESK. The CDR3 consists of 14 residues. Deletions cut 3 bases from V and 6 bases from J, with 14 bases between. The CDR3 bases are TGTGCCAGCAGCCAGGGAGGGACATATCATGGCTACACCTTC. Amino acid sequence: CASSQGGTYHGYTF.

This chain connects TRBV5-6 to TRBJ2-7; no clear D. There are 15 residues in the CDR3. V shed 4 bases and J shed 0 bases, with 14 bases lying between them. Per germline, CDR1 SGHDT and CDR2 YYEEEE. CDR3 sequence (DNA): TGTGCCAGCAGCCCCCGAGAGCACCTCTCCTACGAGCAGTACTTC. It is translated as CASSPREHLSYEQYF.

The chain links TRBV6-1 to TRBJ2-3, with a tentative D call TRBD2 (5 bases). The germline V gene encodes CDR1 MNHNS and CDR2 SASEGT. The CDR3 runs to 14 residues. The V gene lost 8 bases and the J gene lost 1 base, with 13 bases spanning the gap. The CDR3 bases are TGTGCCAGCGGGGAGCGGACTGGCACAGATACGCAGTATTTT. It yields the protein CASGERTGTDTQYF.

With regard to this clone: This same CDR3 is encoded by further DNA sequences in the sample. The chain carries TRBV6-5 and TRBJ2-7, with 8 bases matching TRBD2. Germline V gene data show CDR1 as MNHEY and CDR2 as SVGAGI. J was trimmed by 0 bases and V by 5 bases; bases with no gene match: 3. The CDR3 covers 14 residues. CDR3 loop: CASSRGGSSYEQYF. CDR3 DNA sequence: TGTGCCAGCAGTCGCGGGGGGAGCTCCTACGAGCAGTACTTC.

This sequence joins TRBV11-2 and TRBJ1-5, with D possibly being TRBD1 (5 bases). Looked up from germline, CDR1 is SGHAT and CDR2 is FQNNGV. This CDR3 region has 17 residues. The V end was cut by 5 bases, the J end by 3 bases, with 20 bases between. The CDR3: CASSPSVLRAHNQPQHF. The DNA for the CDR3 is TGTGCCAGCAGCCCGTCGGTTCTCAGGGCTCACAATCAGCCCCAGCATTTT. The variable domain in full, completed from reference TRBV11-2 and TRBJ1-5, reads EAGVAQSPRYKIIEKRQSVAFWCNPISGHATLYWYQQILGQGPKLLIQFQNNGVVDDSQLPKDRFSAERLKGVDSTLKIQPAKLEDSAVYLCASSPSVLRAHNQPQHFGDGTRLSIL.

The CDR3 bases are TGTGCCAGCTCACCATGGGAGTTGAGCTCCTATAATTCACCCCTCCACTTT. This sequence encodes CASSPWELSSYNSPLHF. The chain combines TRBV18 with TRBJ1-6; D is unresolved. Per germline, CDR1 KGHSH and CDR2 LQKENI. V was shortened by 2 bases and J by 0 bases, with 11 bases between the two germline ends. The CDR3 totals 17 residues.

The chain carries TRBV29-1 and TRBJ1-1; tentatively, D is TRBD1 (5 bases). Trimming took off 4 bases at V and 5 bases at J, with 14 bases between the two ends. The CDR3 is 13 amino acids. Germline loops: CDR1 SQVTM, CDR2 ANQGSEA. CDR3 in amino acids: CSVVSAGRTEAFF. The CDR3 DNA sequence: TGCAGCGTTGTCTCGGCAGGGCGGACTGAAGCTTTCTTT.

The chain has TRBV20-1 and TRBJ2-5; D is uncertain. Germline V CDR1 and CDR2: DFQATT, SNEGSKA (reference sequence). This CDR3 has 11 amino acids. In DNA form, the CDR3 reads TGCAGCACCCTAGATGCAGAGACCCAGTACTTC. The encoded protein is CSTLDAETQYF.

The chain is built from TRBV9 and TRBJ2-7; no definite D call. CDR1 is SGDLS, CDR2 YYNGEE, per germline. V lost 0 bases and J lost 0, with 7 bases in between. The CDR3 extends over 14 amino acids. CDR3 residues: CASSVDAFSYEQYF. The CDR3 bases are TGTGCCAGCAGCGTAGATGCGTTCTCCTACGAGCAGTACTTC.

This chain joins TRBV5-1 and TRBJ2-1; 7 bases map to TRBD2. From germline, CDR1 is SGHRS and CDR2 YFSETQ. There are 16 residues in the CDR3. Germline trimming cut 4 bases from V and 5 bases from J; bases unmatched to any gene: 12. The CDR3 region is CASSNDGPGGNNEQFF. CDR3 nucleotide sequence: TGCGCCAGCAGCAACGACGGCCCGGGGGGTAACAATGAGCAGTTCTTC. The variable domain in full, with the rest retrieved from reference TRBV5-1 and TRBJ2-1, is KAGVTQTPRYLIKTRGQQVTLSCSPISGHRSVSWYQQTPGQGLQFLFEYFSETQRNKGNFPGRFSGRQFSNSRSEMNVSTLELGDSALYLCASSNDGPGGNNEQFFGPGTRLTVL.

This chain connects TRBV5-1 to TRBJ1-1; 7 bases align to TRBD1. Trimming took 4 bases from V and 5 from J; bases not matched to a gene: 11. Germline V lookup: CDR1 SGHRS, CDR2 YFSETQ. CDR3 length equals 15 residues. The CDR3 loop is CASSKGGASVTEAFF. Here the CDR3 DNA reads TGCGCCAGCAGCAAAGGGGGCGCGAGTGTTACTGAAGCTTTCTTT.

The V call is TRBV5-4, the J call TRBJ2-7; D gene unclear. Germline V gene data show CDR1 as SGHNT and CDR2 as YYREEE (reference sequence). Trimming cost V 2 bases and J 3 bases, with 3 bases left between them. The CDR3 runs 11 residues. CDR3 protein: CASSFGYEQYF. DNA for the CDR3: TGTGCCAGCAGCTTCGGCTACGAGCAGTACTTC.

V is TRBV10-3 and J is TRBJ1-1, with TRBD1 as a possible D gene (5 bases). The germline V gene encodes CDR1 ENHRY and CDR2 SYGVKD. Trimming pared 2 bases from V and 3 bases from J, leaving 10 bases between. The CDR3 spans 14 residues. CDR3 DNA sequence: TGTGCCATCAGTGAGCAGGGTGGGGACACTGAAGCTTTCTTT. The encoded protein is CAISEQGGDTEAFF.

The chain uses TRBV5-1 and TRBJ2-1; 7 nucleotides agree with TRBD1. The trim removed 4 bases at V and 7 bases at J, leaving 14 bases unmatched. Germline CDR1 reads SGHRS; CDR2 reads YFSETQ. The CDR3 has 16 amino acids. The CDR3 region has the DNA TGCGCCAGCAGCAGGCAAGGACAGGCCACGGGGAATGAGCAGTTCTTC. This codes for CASSRQGQATGNEQFF.

The V and J genes are TRBV6-1 and TRBJ2-7; a possible D gene is TRBD1 (5 bases). The V and J ends lost 7 bases and 2 bases respectively, with 12 bases between them. Germline-derived CDR1 and CDR2 are MNHNS and SASEGT. The CDR3 loop spans 13 amino acids. The CDR3 is CASTLDKAYEQYF. The CDR3, as DNA: TGTGCCAGCACCTTGGACAAAGCCTACGAGCAGTACTTC.

The rearrangement links TRBV27 to TRBJ2-7; the match to TRBD1 covers 9 bases. Germline-derived CDR1 and CDR2 are MNHEY and SMNVEV (reference sequence). Unmatched junction bases numbered 10, after V lost 6 bases and J lost 4 bases. The CDR3 runs to 15 residues. This CDR3 reads CASSPPGTGSYEQYF. In DNA, the CDR3 is TGTGCCAGCAGCCCCCCCGGGACAGGGAGTTACGAGCAGTACTTC.

The CDR3 nucleotides read TGTGCCAGCAGCTTGGCCCAGCGTCGGGGGATGGGTGAGCAGTTCTTC. This gives the protein CASSLAQRRGMGEQFF. The chain has TRBV5-4 and TRBJ2-1; a weak D match, TRBD2 (6 bases). The ends were cut back, 0 bases at V and 9 bases at J, with 19 bases in the middle. CDR3 length: 16 residues. Germline assignment: CDR1 SGHNT and CDR2 YYREEE (reference sequence). Together with reference TRBV5-4 and TRBJ2-1, the CDR3 gives the full variable domain: ETGVTQSPTHLIKTRGQQVTLRCSSQSGHNTVSWYQQALGQGPQFIFQYYREEENGRGNFPPRFSGLQFPNYSSELNVNALELDDSALYLCASSLAQRRGMGEQFFGPGTRLTVL.

The rearrangement joins TRBV6-6 to TRBJ2-2, with 11 nucleotides matching TRBD2. CDR1 is MNHNY and CDR2 is SVGAGI in the germline V gene (reference sequence). V shed 6 bases and J 3 bases; nucleotides not matched to a gene: 0. This CDR3 has 14 amino acids. CDR3 amino acids: CASRGLADTGELFF. CDR3 bases: TGTGCCAGCAGGGGACTAGCGGACACCGGGGAGCTGTTTTTT.

V and J are TRBV4-1 and TRBJ1-2; D perhaps matches TRBD1 (6 bases). There are 16 residues in the CDR3. V dropped 2 bases and J dropped 4 bases, with 17 bases sitting between them. Germline-derived CDR1 and CDR2 are MGHRA and YSYEKL. The DNA of the CDR3 is TGCGCCAGCAGCCAACCAACCCGACAGGCGGGCTATGGCTACACCTTC. Translating it yields CASSQPTRQAGYGYTF.

The rearrangement links TRBV30 to TRBJ2-1; 8 bases are shared with TRBD1. The CDR3 consists of 14 residues. The V gene end was trimmed by 4 bases and the J gene end by 7 bases; junction bases not matched to a gene: 9. From germline, CDR1 is GTSNPN and CDR2 SVGIG (reference sequence). CDR3 residues: CAWNSGQGTNEQFF. DNA for the CDR3: TGTGCCTGGAATTCTGGACAGGGTACGAATGAGCAGTTCTTC.

The chain joins TRBV7-3 to TRBJ2-3; D possibly corresponds to TRBD2 (7 bases). There are 16 residues in the CDR3. Trimming pared 4 bases from V and 0 bases from J, leaving 14 bases between. Germline CDR1 is SGHTA and CDR2 is FQGTGA. The CDR3, as DNA: TGTGCCAGCAGCTCGATACCGGGGGGCAGCACAGATACGCAGTATTTT. It is translated as CASSSIPGGSTDTQYF.